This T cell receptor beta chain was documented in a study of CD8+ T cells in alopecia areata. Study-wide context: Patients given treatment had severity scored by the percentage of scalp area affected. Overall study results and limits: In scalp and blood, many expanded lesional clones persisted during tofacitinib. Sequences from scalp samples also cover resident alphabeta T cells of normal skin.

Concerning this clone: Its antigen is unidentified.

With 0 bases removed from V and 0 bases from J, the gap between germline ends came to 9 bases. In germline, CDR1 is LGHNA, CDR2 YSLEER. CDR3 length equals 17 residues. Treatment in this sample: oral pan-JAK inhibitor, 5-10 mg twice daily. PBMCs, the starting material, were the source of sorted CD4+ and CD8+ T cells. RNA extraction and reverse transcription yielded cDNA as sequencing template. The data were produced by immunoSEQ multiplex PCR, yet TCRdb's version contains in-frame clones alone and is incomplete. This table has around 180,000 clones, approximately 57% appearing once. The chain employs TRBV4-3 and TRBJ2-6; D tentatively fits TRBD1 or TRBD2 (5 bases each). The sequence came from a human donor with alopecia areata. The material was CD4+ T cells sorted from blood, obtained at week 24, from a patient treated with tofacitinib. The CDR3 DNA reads TGCGCCAGCAGCCAAGATTCGGGGCGCTCTGGGGCCAACGTCCTGACTTTC. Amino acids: CASSQDSGRSGANVLTF.